The source of this TCR beta chain is a study of PD-1 blockade in classical Hodgkin lymphoma (dated by TCRdb to 2020 to 2022). In the study overall: Nivolumab dosing was 3 mg/kg intravenously every 2 weeks, continuing until either disease progression or unacceptable toxicity. To define a peripheral blood immune signature of response to PD-1 blockade in classical Hodgkin lymphoma, the study combined TCR beta sequencing with CyTOF. On the study overall, not on this receptor specifically: Diversity was lower in patients who began nivolumab less than 1 year after ASCT, so these patients were left out of later analyses to avoid confounding by immune reconstitution. Baseline TCR diversity was reported to be lower in newly diagnosed patients than in healthy donors, and even lower in relapsed/refractory patients. A significant rise by C4D1 was seen in CD4+ but not CD8+ TCR diversity (p=0.0027 vs p=0.16), with the rise being most apparent in complete responders (p=0.02). Only a single clinical trial cohort was studied, and what caused the repertoire differences, possibly disease activity or prior therapy, remained undefined. Trial patients with a complete response had baseline diversity similar to that of newly diagnosed patients, while partial responders and progressors had significantly lower diversity.

The Qiagen DNeasy kit was used to extract genomic DNA both from unsorted PBMCs and from the negatively selected CD4+ and CD8+ fractions. TCR beta CDR3 regions were amplified by immunoSEQ multiplex PCR using primers annealing to V and J segments. A synthetic immune receptor repertoire was used to minimize amplification bias, and any remaining bias was removed computationally after sequencing. As for the authors' bioinformatics: Custom Python scripts were used to quantify repertoire diversity as the Shannon entropy index. The unsorted, CD4+ and CD8+ repertoires were each analyzed separately, with the exception of combined analyses, where CD4+ and CD8+ sequences were merged in silico. Clonal expansion was defined as at least a 2-fold frequency increase after treatment relative to C1D1, with a pseudocount of 0.5 for undetected baseline clones. Clones with 0 or 1 copy at C1D1 were defined as singleton clones, while clones with 2 or more copies were defined as non-singleton clones. Clones expanded in unsorted samples were annotated as CD4+, CD8+ or unknown by matching protein sequences in sorted samples from the same patient. Wilcoxon tests were applied to paired samples to test diversity changes from C1D1 to C4D1. Drawn from immuneACCESS, this table holds only the in-frame rearrangements with V and J called that TCRdb kept. Clones are partly lost; checked studies trace under half to an unresolved V gene and leave the rest unexplained. D and trimming were read from the DNA, whereas the V and J calls and clone size are those reported in that table. Across this sample there are 46,000 or so clones, with around four fifths seen only once. The leading ten clones occupy 37% of the sample.

Based on the germline V gene, the CDR1 and CDR2 sequences are SGHTA and FQGTGA. The junction carries 11 bases between V and J, which are trimmed by 2 bases and 4 bases respectively. The CDR3 sequence holds 14 residues, the cysteine and phenylalanine included. Here the CDR3 DNA is all that survives: 42 bases in frame from base 1. Reading the label with the study, this specimen's time point is: cycle 4 day 1 (C4D1), after 5 to 7 weeks of nivolumab. Relapse after autologous stem cell transplantation had occurred in all trial patients, and cohorts A, B and C were distinguished by prior brentuximab vedotin exposure. A total of more than 55 patients with relapsed/refractory classical Hodgkin lymphoma made up the trial cohort, and each patient's best overall response was complete response, partial response or progressive disease. In the multi-cohort phase II CheckMate 205 trial, trial patients received single-agent nivolumab. An independent review committee assessed best overall response by applying the 2007 International Working Group response criteria. Trial PBMCs were collected immediately before nivolumab initiation (C1D1) and during therapy at cycle 2 day 1 and cycle 4 day 1. Peripheral blood was collected in 8 mL Vacutainer Cell Preparation Tubes, from which PBMCs were isolated by centrifugation and then cryopreserved.

This clone has just one count. Its cognate antigen has yet to be identified. Base qualities are not recorded, but no much larger clone differs from it by a single base. Source: peripheral blood mononuclear cells (PBMCs), taken before the fourth cycle of nivolumab. The chain uses TRBV7-3 and TRBJ1-1; TRBD1 is a weak D gene call, 5 bases matching. This TCR was sampled from a human donor with classical Hodgkin lymphoma. The DNA is TGTGCCAGCAGCTTACGGGGGGTAGGCACTGAAGCTTTCTTT. This is translated as CASSLRGVGTEAFF.